This TCR beta chain was identified in a study of CXCR3-negative and CXCR3-positive naive CD8 T cells. The study made its TRB cDNA libraries by 5' RACE, adding UMI labels. TCRdb reprocessed the 5' RACE reads, keeping one entry per CDR3 protein, no DNA. The sample is made up of about 130,000 distinct CDR3 sequences, and the top ten hold around 0.5% of it. The CDR3 has 15 residues. Per germline, CDR1 SGDLS and CDR2 YYNGEE. The V gene is TRBV9, the J gene TRBJ2-1; absent DNA, TCRdb's TRBD2 call cannot be checked. The sequenced material came from naive CXCR3- CD8+ T cells from blood. As to subset: CD45RO-CCR7+CD27+CD95- naive CD8+ T cells lacking CXCR3 (TNR3-). The receptor's source is a human donor in good health. Some clones in this sample may be carry-over from other donors' samples. This chain's CDR3 is CASSPRTSGTNEQFF.